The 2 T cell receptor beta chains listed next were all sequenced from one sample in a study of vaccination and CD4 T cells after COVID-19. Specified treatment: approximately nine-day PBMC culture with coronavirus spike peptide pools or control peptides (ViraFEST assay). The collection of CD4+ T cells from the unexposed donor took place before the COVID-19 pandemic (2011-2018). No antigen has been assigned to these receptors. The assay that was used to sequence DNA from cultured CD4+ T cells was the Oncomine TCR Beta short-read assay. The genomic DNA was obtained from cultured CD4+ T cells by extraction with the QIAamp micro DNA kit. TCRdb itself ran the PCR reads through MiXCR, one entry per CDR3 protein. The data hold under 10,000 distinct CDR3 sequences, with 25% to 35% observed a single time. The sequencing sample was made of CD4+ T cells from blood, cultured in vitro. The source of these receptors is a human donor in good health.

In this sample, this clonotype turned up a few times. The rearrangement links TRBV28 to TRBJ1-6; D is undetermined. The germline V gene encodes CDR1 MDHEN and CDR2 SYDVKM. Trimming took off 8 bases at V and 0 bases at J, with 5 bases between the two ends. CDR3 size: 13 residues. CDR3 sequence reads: CASGSSYNSPLHF. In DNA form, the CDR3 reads TGTGCCAGCGGAAGCTCCTATAATTCACCCCTCCACTTT.

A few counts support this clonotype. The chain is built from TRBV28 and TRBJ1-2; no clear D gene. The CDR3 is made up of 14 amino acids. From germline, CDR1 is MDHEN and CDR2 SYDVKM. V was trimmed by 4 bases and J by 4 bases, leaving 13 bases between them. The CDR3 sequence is CASSSPAQLYGYTF. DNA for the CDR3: TGTGCCAGCAGTTCTCCCGCCCAGCTCTATGGCTACACCTTC.